This T cell receptor beta chain was captured in a study of vaccination effects on CD4 cells after COVID-19. General study findings and limits: Few convalescent patients were studied, and early post-infection samples were lacking.

CDR3 length: 10 amino acids. Germline CDR1 is DFQATT and CDR2 is SNEGSKA (reference sequence). V was cut by 6 bases and J by 6 bases, with 9 bases left in between. This clone was picked up one time. Its antigen is unknown. Ahead of sequencing, the ViraFEST assay grew antigen-specific CD4+ T cells using viral peptide pools. Scientists isolated CD4+ T cells after a roughly ten-day culture period ended. Each person got two doses of an mRNA SARS-CoV-2 vaccine, BNT162b2 or mRNA-1273. TCRdb keeps only in-frame clones here, not all; method: immunoSEQ multiplex PCR. The table records approximately 78,000 clones, 75% to 85% of them present only once.

The receptor's source is a human donor who received a COVID-19 vaccine. The V and J genes are TRBV20-1 and TRBJ2-7; D remains ambiguous. The sequencing here drew on CD4+ T cells from PBMCs cultured with HCoV-229E spike peptides, taken after COVID-19 vaccination. CDR3 region: CSAPHPEQYV. DNA of the CDR3: TGCAGTGCCCCTCACCCCGAGCAGTACGTC.